Given below is one TCR beta chain in context. The junction had 4 bases not matched to a gene; V was cut back by 6 bases and J by 1 base. The CDR3 totals 15 residues. CDR1 and CDR2 from the germline V gene are MDHEN and SYDVKM. The entry originates in a study of blood T cell repertoires in COVID-19. TCRdb's table, derived via immunoSEQ multiplex PCR, lists solely in-frame clones and lacks some. The data contain 250,000 to 350,000 clones, approximately 85% of them singletons. The receptor comes from a woman aged 50 to 60 with acute or convalescent COVID-19. The sample was peripheral blood. The chain recombines TRBV28 with TRBJ2-1, with 9 bases aligning to TRBD2. CDR3 in amino acids: CASRNSGSSYNEQFF. The CDR3 nucleotides are TGTGCCAGCAGAAATAGCGGGAGTTCCTACAATGAGCAGTTCTTC.